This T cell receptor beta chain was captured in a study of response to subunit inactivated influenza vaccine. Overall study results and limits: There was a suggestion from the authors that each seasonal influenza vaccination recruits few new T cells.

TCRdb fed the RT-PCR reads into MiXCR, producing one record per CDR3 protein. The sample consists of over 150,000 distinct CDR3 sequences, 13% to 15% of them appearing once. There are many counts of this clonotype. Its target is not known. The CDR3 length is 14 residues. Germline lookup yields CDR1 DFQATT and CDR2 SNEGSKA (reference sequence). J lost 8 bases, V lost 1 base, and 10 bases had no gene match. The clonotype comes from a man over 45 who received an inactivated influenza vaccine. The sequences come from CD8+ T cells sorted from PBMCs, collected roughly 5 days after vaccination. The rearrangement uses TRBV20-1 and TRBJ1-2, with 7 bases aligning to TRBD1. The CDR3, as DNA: TGCAGTGCTAGAGTTCAGGGGGACGGTGAAGGCTACACCTTC. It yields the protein CSARVQGDGEGYTF.